This TCR beta chain stems from a study of blood T cell repertoires in COVID-19. On the study more broadly: T cells, B-cell-depleted T cells, or PBMCs provided the cDNA or gDNA that served as material.

V lost 3 bases, J lost 6 bases, and 12 bases lay in between. The CDR3 length is 14 residues. Germline CDR1 MDHEN, CDR2 SYDVKM. Assay: immunoSEQ multiplex PCR; the TCRdb copy retains only in-frame clones and omits some. The table includes over 250,000 clones, about 93% detected once. Participant age was roughly 18 to 100 years, and participants resided in approximately 25 US areas. The recovered donors of Cohort 3 showed two negative PCRs, clearance, or symptom resolution. Source material: PBMCs or T cells enriched from blood (not recorded which). The TCR originated in a woman aged 30 to 39 who had recovered from COVID-19. V usage is TRBV28 and J usage is TRBJ1-3; D not certain. Written as DNA, the CDR3 is TGTGCCAGCAGTTTGGGGAGTCTGGAAAACACCATATATTTT. As protein: CASSLGSLENTIYF.